The following is a T cell receptor beta chain sequence with its context. CDR1 is SGHRS, CDR2 YFSETQ, per germline. The length of the CDR3 is 15 residues. The V end lost 4 bases, the J end lost 0 bases, and 13 bases lay between the germline ends. This record belongs to a study of T cell changes during pregnancy in multiple sclerosis. The table came from immunoSEQ multiplex PCR; TCRdb's copy has only in-frame clones and leaves some out. Here the sample spans tens of thousands of clones, roughly 92% being singletons. The chain links TRBV5-1 to TRBJ1-1; perhaps TRBD1 as D (5 bases). The source was CD4+ T cells from peripheral blood mononuclear cells, collected in the third trimester of pregnancy. The source is a female donor with multiple sclerosis, enrolled in a pregnancy study. This CDR3 is CASSTLQGMNTEAFF. As DNA, the CDR3 is TGCGCCAGCAGCACCCTGCAGGGAATGAACACTGAAGCTTTCTTT.